The 5 T cell receptor beta chains in this list originate from one sample, sequenced in a study of CXCR3-negative and CXCR3-positive naive CD8 T cells. Via 5' RACE with UMI labels, TRB cDNA libraries were prepared. Using the 5' RACE reads, TCRdb records one entry per CDR3 protein without DNA. The listing records 55,000 to 70,000 distinct CDR3 sequences. Sequencing was carried out using memory CD8+ T cells from blood. All receptors come from a human donor in good health. Some clones in this sample may be carry-over from other donors' samples.

This sequence joins TRBV11-2 and TRBJ2-7; TCRdb's D gene call, TRBD1, goes unchecked for lack of DNA. The germline V gene has CDR1 SGHAT and CDR2 FQNNGV. The CDR3 contains 12 residues. The CDR3 sequence: CASSLAPRERYF.

The genes are TRBV6-5 and TRBJ2-5; lacking DNA, the TRBD1 call made by TCRdb goes unchecked. Germline V CDR1 and CDR2: MNHEY, SVGAGI. The CDR3 contains 17 residues. This chain's CDR3 is CATQSRDRGRYQETQYF.

This chain links TRBV11-2 with TRBJ2-3; TCRdb outputs TRBD2, but without DNA this stays unchecked. The germline V gene encodes CDR1 SGHAT and CDR2 FQNNGV. The CDR3 is made up of 17 amino acids. The CDR3 protein is CASSYPPGLAFTDTQYF.

This chain joins TRBV7-2 and TRBJ2-5; the D gene TCRdb calls, TRBD2, cannot be checked with no DNA. This CDR3 has 13 amino acids. Germline CDR1 and CDR2: SGHTA and FQGNSA. The CDR3 is CASRGSGAETQYF.

The chain uses TRBV5-1 and TRBJ2-1. The germline gives CDR1 SGHRS, CDR2 YFSETQ. The CDR3 covers 16 residues. CDR3 sequence: CASSPFAADGYNEQFF.